Following are 6 T cell receptor beta chains from one sample sequenced in a study of beta chain features in type 1 diabetes. Investigators reverse transcribed all isolated RNA, so they sequenced expressed TCRB transcripts. Sequencing was performed with immunoSEQ multiplex PCR; in TCRdb, only in-frame clones are kept and a portion is missing. The table lists fewer than 550,000 clones, roughly an eighth of them singletons. The specimen was naive CD4+ T cells from blood. The receptors were gathered from a young woman in good health.

The sample holds a few counts of this clone. V is TRBV2 and J is TRBJ2-1; TRBD1 aligns across 8 bases. V was pared by 7 bases and J by 5 bases, with 10 bases of the junction left unmatched. Germline lookup yields CDR1 SNHLY and CDR2 FYNNEI. CDR3 length: 15 amino acids. CDR3 in DNA: TGTGCCAGCAATTTCGTGGTGGACAGGGACAATGAGCAGTTCTTC. It yields the protein CASNFVVDRDNEQFF.

A word on this clone: The identical CDR3 is also encoded by other nucleotide sequences in the sample. The V and J genes are TRBV11-2 and TRBJ2-7; TRBD2 agrees at 10 bases. This CDR3 has 16 amino acids. Germline CDR1 reads SGHAT; CDR2 reads FQNNGV. V was pared by 0 bases and J by 3 bases, with 5 bases of the junction left unmatched. The CDR3 sequence: CASSLDRVAGGYEQYF. The CDR3 nucleotides are TGTGCCAGCAGCTTAGATAGAGTAGCGGGAGGCTACGAGCAGTACTTC.

The sample holds a few counts of this clone. V gene TRBV7-2 combines with J gene TRBJ2-7, with TRBD1 matching 8 bases. Germline trimming cut 4 bases from V and 6 bases from J; bases unmatched to any gene: 8. CDR1 is SGHTA and CDR2 is FQGNSA in the germline V gene. This CDR3 contains 14 residues. CDR3 sequence reads: CASSSRQGAFEQYF. In DNA form, the CDR3 reads TGTGCCAGCAGCTCCCGGCAGGGGGCATTCGAGCAGTACTTC.

This clone was recorded a few times. This rearrangement joins TRBV5-1 to TRBJ2-3; the D gene could be TRBD1 or TRBD2 (5 bases each). This CDR3 spans 16 amino acids. Germline-derived CDR1 and CDR2 are SGHRS and YFSETQ. V was clipped by 0 bases and J by 2 bases, with 13 bases between them. CDR3 coding DNA: TGCGCCAGCAGCTTGGATACGGGACCCCCCACAGATACGCAGTATTTT. Protein: CASSLDTGPPTDTQYF.

The chain couples TRBV15 to TRBJ2-4; TRBD1 is a possible D gene (5 bases). Germline assignment: CDR1 LNHNV and CDR2 YYDKDF (reference sequence). This CDR3 region has 16 residues. Deletions cut 9 bases from V and 0 bases from J, with 18 bases between. The CDR3 is CATAGHTNLAKNIQYF. CDR3 nucleotides: TGTGCCACAGCTGGACACACGAACCTAGCCAAAAACATTCAGTACTTC.

The gene calls are TRBV2 and TRBJ2-4, with D tentatively TRBD1 or TRBD2 (5 bases each). Germline loops: CDR1 SNHLY, CDR2 FYNNEI. Deletions cut 3 bases from V and 0 bases from J, with 9 bases between. This CDR3 contains 15 residues. The CDR3 region is CASSDRGVAKNIQYF. The CDR3 nucleotides are TGTGCCAGCAGTGACAGAGGGGTAGCCAAAAACATTCAGTACTTC.